This TCR beta chain is drawn from a study of OX40 agonist ivuxolimab in advanced cancers. Across the whole study: Three patients responded partially, comprising one with hepatocellular carcinoma and two with cutaneous melanoma. The study's findings and limits: Patients who responded partially at 0.1-3.0 mg/kg showed clonal expansion ranking among the lowest.

Sequencing was performed with immunoSEQ multiplex PCR; in TCRdb, only in-frame clones are kept and a portion is missing. The sample consists of tens of thousands of clones, roughly 84% of them appearing once. On this clone itself: Its antigen is not known.

Trimming removed 8 bases from V and 2 bases from J, with 16 bases in between. CDR1 is MNHEY and CDR2 is SMNVEV in the germline V gene (reference sequence). This CDR3 spans 15 amino acids. The chain recombines TRBV27 with TRBJ1-5, with D tentatively TRBD1 (5 bases). Here the sequenced sample was CD4+ or CD8+ T cells sorted from blood, taken in a trial of the OX40 agonist ivuxolimab. This sequence originates from an adult with an advanced solid tumor such as melanoma, head and neck, liver or kidney cancer. The CDR3 sequence is CASGRSGGGNQPQHF. The CDR3 DNA follows: TGTGCCAGCGGGCGAAGCGGGGGAGGCAATCAGCCCCAGCATTTT.